This TCR beta chain comes out of a study of shared clonotypes between healthy human individuals. About the study: Each donor contributed plates that comprised three CD4 naive, three CD4 memory, two CD8 naive and one CD8 memory. Study-level points and caveats: Generation probability values for non-shared clonotypes were lower than those for clonotypes shared by all four donors.

With regard to this clone: The antigen is not known. One end of the junction varies from germline; a read error may be responsible.

TCRdb's copy holds only in-frame clones and misses some; the assay was immunoSEQ multiplex PCR. In the table there are about 960,000 clones, approximately 80% of which are singletons. This CDR3 spans 16 amino acids. Germline assignment: CDR1 LNHNV and CDR2 YYDKDF (reference sequence). This clonotype originated in a man younger than 35 in good health. The sequencing sample was made of memory CD4+ T cells sorted from blood. As for subset: CD45RA-negative fraction. The chain combines TRBV15 with TRBJ2-3, with D perhaps matching TRBD2 (5 bases). The CDR3 DNA reads as TGTGCCACCAGCAGAGCGGGGAGCACGGACTTAGCAACGCGGTATTTT. Amino acid sequence: CATSRAGSTDLATRYF.